The 18 T cell receptor beta chains below were found in one sample sequenced in a study of blood T cell repertoires in COVID-19. Only in-frame clones appear in the TCRdb table, and some are missing; sequencing was by immunoSEQ multiplex PCR. This table holds about 170,000 clones, 80% to 90% found once. Source material: peripheral blood. The origin of the receptors is a woman in her sixties or seventies who had recovered from COVID-19.

This chain joins TRBV13 and TRBJ2-3; maybe TRBD2 (6 bases). V was clipped by 6 bases and J by 0 bases, with 10 bases between them. This CDR3 is 14 amino acids long. CDR1 PRHDT and CDR2 FYEKMQ come from the germline V gene (reference sequence). The CDR3 spells CASRLAGSTDTQYF. CDR3 in DNA: TGTGCCAGCAGATTGGCGGGGAGCACAGATACGCAGTATTTT.

This chain joins TRBV19 and TRBJ1-1; D remains unclear. This CDR3 is built from 13 residues. The V and J ends lost 4 bases and 2 bases respectively, with 8 bases between them. Germline V gene lookup returns CDR1 LNHDA and CDR2 SQIVND (reference sequence). The CDR3 bases are TGTGCCAGTAGTAGACGGGTTAACACTGAAGCTTTCTTT. Amino acids: CASSRRVNTEAFF.

The rearrangement joins TRBV19 to TRBJ1-2, with no clear D. Germline V CDR1 and CDR2: LNHDA, SQIVND (reference sequence). This CDR3 contains 17 residues. V was clipped by 3 bases and J by 2 bases, with 19 bases between them. Here the CDR3 DNA reads TGTGCCAGTAGTATGTGGCAGCGCGGAAATAGGAACTATGGCTACACCTTC. Protein product: CASSMWQRGNRNYGYTF.

This clone occurred once. This chain links TRBV29-1 with TRBJ1-3; D perhaps matches TRBD1 (6 bases). This CDR3 comprises 15 residues. Germline CDR1 is SQVTM and CDR2 is ANQGSEA. Deletions cut 4 bases from V and 4 bases from J, with 17 bases between. CDR3 sequence (DNA): TGCAGCGTTGGGTCCCAGGGGTTTGGAGGAAACACCATATATTTT. It yields the protein CSVGSQGFGGNTIYF.

CDR3: CAISEPTLAGGFPGELFF. The CDR3 DNA reads as TGTGCCATCAGTGAGCCAACACTAGCGGGAGGTTTCCCCGGGGAGCTGTTTTTT. This rearrangement joins TRBV10-3 to TRBJ2-2, with 12 positions matching TRBD2. V lost 2 bases and J lost 6; bases outside the gene matches: 10. This CDR3 comprises 18 residues. CDR1 and CDR2 (germline): ENHRY, SYGVKD.

Of note for this clone: The same CDR3 also results from other DNA sequences found in this sample. The chain couples TRBV30 to TRBJ1-2; D gene unclear. This CDR3 contains 11 residues. V was cut by 2 bases and J by 2 bases, with 3 bases left in between. From germline, CDR1 is GTSNPN and CDR2 SVGIG (reference sequence). The CDR3 DNA reads as TGTGCCTGGAGTCTCAACTATGGCTACACCTTC. Amino acids: CAWSLNYGYTF. Full variable domain (rest looked up from reference TRBV30 and TRBJ1-2): SQTIHQWPATLVQPVGSPLSLECTVEGTSNPNLYWYRQAAGRGLQLLFYSVGIGQISSEVPQNLSASRPQDRQFILSSKKLLLSDSGFYLCAWSLNYGYTFGSGTRLTVV.

The chain is built from TRBV7-9 and TRBJ2-7, with TRBD2 as a possible D gene (6 bases). Per germline, CDR1 SEHNR and CDR2 FQNEAQ (reference sequence). The CDR3 is 15 amino acids. Trimming removed 5 bases from V and 3 bases from J, with 17 bases in between. CDR3 sequence (DNA): TGTGCCAGCAGCCAAGGGGCTAGCGCTAACTACGAGCAGTACTTC. This translates into CASSQGASANYEQYF.

The chain is built from TRBV28 and TRBJ2-2; TRBD2 agrees at 8 bases. CDR1 is MDHEN, CDR2 SYDVKM, per germline. CDR3 length equals 16 residues. The V and J ends lost 7 bases and 6 bases, in that order; junction bases with no gene match: 13. In DNA form, the CDR3 reads TGTGCCAGCAATTTCGGGGGACTAGAGTCTTCCGGGGAGCTGTTTTTT. Translating gives CASNFGGLESSGELFF.

The chain joins TRBV5-4 to TRBJ1-5, with D unresolved. The CDR3 contains 12 residues. Germline V gene lookup returns CDR1 SGHNT and CDR2 YYREEE (reference sequence). The V and J ends lost 0 bases and 16 bases respectively, with 14 bases between them. The CDR3 nucleotides are TGTGCCAGCAGCTTGGATTTCCGGGAGGTCCATTTT. Amino acid sequence: CASSLDFREVHF.

The chain links TRBV10-3 to TRBJ2-7; D may be TRBD1 (8 bases). Between the trimmed V and J ends, which lost 2 bases and 6 bases, there was a span of 14 bases. CDR1 is ENHRY, CDR2 SYGVKD, per germline. The CDR3 loop spans 14 amino acids. This CDR3 reads CAISEMRGTGEQYF. The CDR3 region has the DNA TGTGCCATCAGTGAGATGCGGGGGACAGGCGAGCAGTACTTC.

The J gene is TRBJ1-4, the V gene TRBV5-6, with D possibly being TRBD1 (5 bases). The CDR3 has 14 amino acids. Trimming took 2 bases from V and 8 from J, leaving 13 bases between them. Germline V lookup: CDR1 SGHDT, CDR2 YYEEEE. CDR3: CASSFIGAGEKLFF. As DNA, the CDR3 is TGTGCCAGCAGCTTCATCGGGGCGGGGGAAAAACTGTTTTTT.

The genes are TRBV6-5 and TRBJ1-2; D remains unclear. CDR3 length: 11 residues. Germline loops: CDR1 MNHEY, CDR2 SVGAGI. The V end was cut by 6 bases, the J end by 3 bases, with 5 bases between. The CDR3 protein is CASRADYGYTF. The CDR3 nucleotides are TGTGCCAGCAGGGCAGACTATGGCTACACCTTC.

The rearrangement links TRBV20-1 to TRBJ2-7, with a tentative D call TRBD2 (5 bases). V lost 3 bases and J lost 2, with 17 bases in between. The CDR3 has 15 residues. Per the germline V gene, CDR1 is DFQATT and CDR2 is SNEGSKA (reference sequence). CDR3: CSASHPTRDTYEQYF. In DNA, the CDR3 is TGCAGTGCTAGTCATCCTACGAGGGATACCTACGAGCAGTACTTC.

The chain carries TRBV5-1 and TRBJ1-1, with D possibly matching TRBD1 (6 bases). The CDR3 is 14 residues long. Germline-derived CDR1 and CDR2 are SGHRS and YFSETQ. The V and J ends lost 4 bases and 0 bases respectively, with 10 bases between them. The CDR3 reads CASSPGGLNTEAFF. DNA of the CDR3: TGCGCCAGCAGCCCCGGGGGGCTGAACACTGAAGCTTTCTTT.

This chain connects TRBV6-5 to TRBJ2-2; 7 bases line up with TRBD2. The length of the CDR3 is 14 residues. J was trimmed by 5 bases and V by 6 bases; bases with no gene match: 6. Germline-derived CDR1 and CDR2 are MNHEY and SVGAGI. CDR3 nucleotides: TGTGCCAGCAGGTGGGAGGGGCGAACCGGGGAGCTGTTTTTT. Amino acid sequence: CASRWEGRTGELFF.

This chain connects TRBV15 to TRBJ1-3; D unresolved. Germline CDR1 reads LNHNV; CDR2 reads YYDKDF (reference sequence). Trimming pared 7 bases from V and 0 bases from J, leaving 13 bases between. The CDR3 is 15 residues long. The CDR3 coding sequence is TGTGCCACCACTGGCTGGCCTTCCTCTGGAAACACCATATATTTT. Its translation: CATTGWPSSGNTIYF.

This clone was seen a single time. V gene TRBV25-1 combines with J gene TRBJ1-4; D is perhaps TRBD1 (5 bases). Trimming removed 1 base at V and 7 bases at J, with 13 bases between. CDR3 length equals 15 residues. Germline values: CDR1 MGHDK, CDR2 SYGVNS. The chain's CDR3 is CASSESGRGGEKLFF. For the CDR3, the DNA is TGTGCCAGCAGTGAATCGGGTAGGGGAGGTGAAAAACTGTTTTTT.

The chain couples TRBV28 to TRBJ2-7, with 16 bases matching TRBD2. Looked up from germline, CDR1 is MDHEN and CDR2 is SYDVKM. This CDR3 is built from 17 residues. The trim removed 1 base at V and 5 bases at J, leaving 5 bases unmatched. CDR3 residues: CASSLFGTSGRDHEQYF. The CDR3 bases are TGTGCCAGCAGTTTATTTGGGACTAGCGGGAGGGACCACGAGCAGTACTTC.